The rows below give T cell receptor beta chains drawn from one sample of a study of naive CD8 T cells in extremely preterm neonates. Generated by immunoSEQ multiplex PCR, the TCRdb table keeps only in-frame clones and is missing some. The sample yields 6,000 to 6,500 clones, 98% seen once. Sequencing input: naive CD8+ T cells from cord blood. These receptors originate from a newborn in good health. Both conserved end residues are part of each CDR3. The order of the fields is V gene, J gene, clone size, D gene, CDR3 length, CDR3 DNA, CDR3 protein. D genes are given only for firm matches. A row's size may be missing; if present it is once, few, many or a size class.

TRBV11-3	TRBJ2-2	.	.	13	TGTGCCAGCAGCTTCCAGGGGGGTGGAGAGCTGTTTTTT	CASSFQGGGELFF
TRBV29-1	TRBJ1-1	.	TRBD1	12	TGCAGCGACAGGGGGCTGGGGACTGAAGCTTTCTTT	CSDRGLGTEAFF
TRBV4-2	TRBJ2-3	.	.	13	TGTGCCAGCAGCCACTCTTACACAGATACGCAGTATTTT	CASSHSYTDTQYF
TRBV5-4	TRBJ2-3	.	TRBD2	16	TGTGCCAGCAGCTTAGAGCGGGAGGGCCCCTCAGATACGCAGTATTTT	CASSLEREGPSDTQYF
TRBV2	TRBJ2-4	.	.	16	TGTGCCAGCAGTGAGTTCTGGGGCGAGACCAAAAACATTCAGTACTTC	CASSEFWGETKNIQYF
TRBV7-9	TRBJ1-2	.	TRBD1	14	TGTGCCAGCTTCCCAGGGGGACAGGTAGACGGCTACACCTTC	CASFPGGQVDGYTF
TRBV5-5	TRBJ2-3	once	TRBD1	16	TGTGCCAGCAGCTTAGGGACAGGGGGCCGCACAGATACGCAGTATTTT	CASSLGTGGRTDTQYF
TRBV11-2	TRBJ2-7	.	.	15	TGTGCCAGCAGCTTAGATAGGGGGTCGGCCTACGAGCAGTACTTC	CASSLDRGSAYEQYF
TRBV27	TRBJ2-7	.	TRBD1	15	TGTGCCAGCAGTTTAAAGGGGACAGGGCGGTACGAGCAGTACTTC	CASSLKGTGRYEQYF
TRBV25-1	TRBJ1-2	once	TRBD1	15	TGTGCCAGCAGTGAATGGCCAGGGGGCGACTATGGCTACACCTTC	CASSEWPGGDYGYTF
TRBV27	TRBJ1-6	.	.	14	TGTGCCAGCAGCCCCGGGACATTAAGCTCACCCCTCCACTTT	CASSPGTLSSPLHF
TRBV5-6	TRBJ2-2	.	.	13	TGTGCCAGCAGCTTCGGCGGGATAGGGGAGCTGTTTTTT	CASSFGGIGELFF
TRBV9	TRBJ2-1	.	TRBD2	14	TGTGCCAGCACCGGACTAGCGGGAGACAATGAGCAGTTCTTC	CASTGLAGDNEQFF
TRBV9	TRBJ2-7	.	TRBD2	16	TGTGCCAGCAGCGTAGGGACTAGCGGGTCCTCCTACGAGCAGTACTTC	CASSVGTSGSSYEQYF
TRBV6-1	TRBJ1-1	.	.	13	TGTGCCAGCAGTCAGGGGTCGGTCACTGAAGCTTTCTTT	CASSQGSVTEAFF
TRBV9	TRBJ1-3	.	TRBD1	13	TGTGCCAGCAGCGGACAGGGGGGAGACACCATATATTTT	CASSGQGGDTIYF
TRBV28	TRBJ2-5	.	.	19	TGTGCCAGCAGTTTGGTCTCAGGGGCCGCCATCTATTCCCAAGAGACCCAGTACTTC	CASSLVSGAAIYSQETQYF
TRBV4-1	TRBJ2-1	.	.	15	TGCGCCAGCTCAGCTAGCCCCGAAAGTGACAATGAGCAGTTCTTC	CASSASPESDNEQFF
TRBV27	TRBJ1-1	.	TRBD1	13	TGTGCCAGCAAAATGACAGGGACCACTGAAGCTTTCTTT	CASKMTGTTEAFF
TRBV19	TRBJ1-1	.	TRBD1	15	TGTGCCAGTAGTATCTGGACAGGGGGGAACACTGAAGCTTTCTTT	CASSIWTGGNTEAFF
TRBV29-1	TRBJ1-2	.	TRBD1	15	TGCAGCGTTGAACCACCGGGACAGGGAAATTATGGCTACACCTTC	CSVEPPGQGNYGYTF
TRBV5-8	TRBJ1-1	.	.	16	TGTGCCAGCAGCTTGGGGATGGGGTTACAGGGAGCAGAAGCTTTCTTT	CASSLGMGLQGAEAFF
TRBV7-2	TRBJ2-7	.	.	13	TGTGCCAGCAGCTTAGGACACTCCTACGAGCAGTACTTC	CASSLGHSYEQYF
TRBV19	TRBJ2-1	.	.	15	TGTGCCAGTAGTATAGCGGGGAGCTCCTACAATGAGCAGTTCTTC	CASSIAGSSYNEQFF
TRBV2	TRBJ2-1	.	TRBD2	16	TGTGCCAGCAAAGGGACTAGCGGGAGAAGTCCAAATGAGCAGTTCTTC	CASKGTSGRSPNEQFF
TRBV29-1	TRBJ2-2	.	.	13	TGCAGCGTTCCCGGGGAAATTGAAGGGGAGCTGTTTTTT	CSVPGEIEGELFF
TRBV28	TRBJ2-7	once	TRBD1	12	TGTGCCAGCAGCCCTGACAGGGCCGAGCAGTACTTC	CASSPDRAEQYF
TRBV4-1	TRBJ2-5	.	TRBD2	16	TGCGCCAGCAGCCCAAATCCCCTGAGCGGGGTGAAGACCCAGTACTTC	CASSPNPLSGVKTQYF
TRBV7-3	TRBJ2-3	.	TRBD1	15	TGTGCCAGCAGCTCGCTCGGGACAGCCACAGATACGCAGTATTTT	CASSSLGTATDTQYF
TRBV5-6	TRBJ2-7	.	.	13	TGTGCCAGCAGCCCCCTGAGCTCCTACGAGCAGTACTTC	CASSPLSSYEQYF
TRBV9	TRBJ2-3	.	TRBD2	21	TGTGCCAGCAGCGCTCCGCGAGCCGGGACTAGCGGGAGGGATTGGACAGATACGCAGTATTTT	CASSAPRAGTSGRDWTDTQYF
TRBV7-8	TRBJ2-1	.	TRBD1	14	TGTGCCAGCAGCATTAGGACAGGGCTGGATGAGCAGTTCTTC	CASSIRTGLDEQFF
TRBV15	TRBJ2-7	.	TRBD2	17	TGTGCCACCAGCAGAGGTCGGCTAGCGGATTCGAGCTACGAGCAGTACTTC	CATSRGRLADSSYEQYF
TRBV6-6	TRBJ2-1	once	.	12	TGTGCCAGTTCCGTGGGAGTCAATGAGCAGTTCTTC	CASSVGVNEQFF
TRBV4-1	TRBJ2-5	once	.	15	TGCGCCAGCAGCTTCGCTATAGCGAGAGATGAGACCCAGTACTTC	CASSFAIARDETQYF
TRBV19	TRBJ2-1	.	.	15	TGTGCCAGTAGTATAGTGACGGGAGCCGAAAATGAGCAGTTCTTC	CASSIVTGAENEQFF
TRBV9	TRBJ1-2	.	.	15	TGTGCCAGCAGCGTCGGGGGGGGCTTTAACTATGGCTACACCTTC	CASSVGGGFNYGYTF
TRBV29-1	TRBJ2-2	.	.	13	TGCAGCGTTGAAGGACAGAACACCGGGGAGCTGTTTTTT	CSVEGQNTGELFF
TRBV19	TRBJ1-1	.	TRBD1	14	TGTGCCAGTAGTAAAGACAGGGGGAACACTGAAGCTTTCTTT	CASSKDRGNTEAFF
TRBV2	TRBJ2-1	.	TRBD1	15	TGTGCCAGCAGTGAAGCGGGACAGGGGTACAATGAGCAGTTCTTC	CASSEAGQGYNEQFF
TRBV19	TRBJ1-1	.	TRBD1	14	TGTGCCAGTAGTATAGGGACAGGAAACACTGAAGCTTTCTTT	CASSIGTGNTEAFF
TRBV19	TRBJ2-7	.	.	11	TGTGCCAGTAGTAACTCCTGGGAGCAGTACTTC	CASSNSWEQYF
TRBV19	TRBJ1-3	.	.	15	TGTGCCAGTAGTCCCTTCACAGGGATTGGAAACACCATATATTTT	CASSPFTGIGNTIYF
TRBV7-3	TRBJ2-3	.	TRBD2	15	TGTGCCAGCAGCCCCGGGACTAGCGGTACAGATACGCAGTATTTT	CASSPGTSGTDTQYF
TRBV15	TRBJ2-3	.	TRBD2	16	TGTGCCACCAGCAAGTCCACCGGCGGGGGGATGGATACGCAGTATTTT	CATSKSTGGGMDTQYF
TRBV11-2	TRBJ1-2	.	TRBD1	14	TGTGCCAGCAGCGCCGCCGGGACAGGTTATGGCTACACCTTC	CASSAAGTGYGYTF
TRBV28	TRBJ2-1	.	TRBD1	15	TGTGCCAGCAGTCCCTTACAGGGGGCGTATAATGAGCAGTTCTTC	CASSPLQGAYNEQFF
TRBV19	TRBJ1-1	.	TRBD1	14	TGTGCCAGTAGTATAGGGACAGGGAACACTGAAGCTTTCTTT	CASSIGTGNTEAFF
TRBV19	TRBJ2-1	.	.	12	TGTGCCAGTAGTATAATCGCGCGGGAACAGGTCTTC	CASSIIAREQVF
TRBV4-2	TRBJ1-6	.	.	15	TGTGCCAGCAGCCAAGACGCAGGGGAGAATTCACCCCTCCACTTT	CASSQDAGENSPLHF
TRBV5-1	TRBJ1-1	.	TRBD1	14	TGCGCCAGCAGCTCGGACAGGGGAAGCACTGAAGCTTTCTTT	CASSSDRGSTEAFF
TRBV5-6	TRBJ1-2	.	TRBD1	14	TGTGCCAGCAGCGTGGGACAGGGCTGGGGAGGCTACACCTTC	CASSVGQGWGGYTF
TRBV5-6	TRBJ1-2	.	TRBD1	13	TGTGCCAGCAGCTTGGAGGGACAGGGTGGCTACACCTTC	CASSLEGQGGYTF
TRBV19	TRBJ2-7	.	.	13	TGTGCCAGTAGTACGGGACACTCCTACGAGCAGTACTTC	CASSTGHSYEQYF